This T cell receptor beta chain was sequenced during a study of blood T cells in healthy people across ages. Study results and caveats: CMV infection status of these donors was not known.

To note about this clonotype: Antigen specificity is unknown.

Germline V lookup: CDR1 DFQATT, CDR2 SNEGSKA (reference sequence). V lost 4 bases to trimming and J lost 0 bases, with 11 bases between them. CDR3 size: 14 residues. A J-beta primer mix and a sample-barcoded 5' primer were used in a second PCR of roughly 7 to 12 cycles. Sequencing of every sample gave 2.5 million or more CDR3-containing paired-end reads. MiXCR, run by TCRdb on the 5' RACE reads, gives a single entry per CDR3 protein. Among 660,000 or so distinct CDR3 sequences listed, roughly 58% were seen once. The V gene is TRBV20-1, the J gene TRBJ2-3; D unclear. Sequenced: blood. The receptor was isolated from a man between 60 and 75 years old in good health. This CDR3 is CSAIRVTSTDTQYF. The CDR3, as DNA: TGCAGTGCTATTAGGGTTACTAGCACAGATACGCAGTATTTT.